Each of the 28 T cell receptor beta chains below was sequenced from the same sample in a study of cytomegalovirus exposure and HLA in healthy donors. The PCR made use of 60 Vbeta and 13 Jbeta primers. Sequencing used immunoSEQ multiplex PCR; TCRdb keeps in-frame clones, though not all of them. The table has about 140,000 clones, 70% to 80% seen once. Sequenced input: PBMCs. Receptors were obtained from a female donor in good health and CMV-seronegative.

This clone has a handful of counts. V usage is TRBV4-2 and J usage is TRBJ1-6; D is unclear. Germline CDR1 is LGHNA and CDR2 is YNFKEQ. This CDR3 comprises 13 residues. This chain's CDR3 is CAPEGDGNSPLHF. CDR3 in DNA: TGTGCTCCGGAGGGCGATGGCAATTCACCCCTCCACTTT.

The chain couples TRBV6-5 to TRBJ1-2; no clear D. V lost 0 bases, J lost 2 bases, and 10 bases lay in between. This CDR3 is 15 amino acids long. Germline V lookup: CDR1 MNHEY, CDR2 SVGAGI. The CDR3 here is CASSYSMRPNYGYTF. The CDR3 nucleotides read TGTGCCAGCAGTTACTCGATGCGCCCGAACTATGGCTACACCTTC.

This clone appeared once. The genes are TRBV29-1 and TRBJ1-4; 7 bases map to TRBD1. Losses at the gene ends were 6 bases for V and 3 bases for J; bases not matched to a gene: 4. Germline CDR1 is SQVTM and CDR2 is ANQGSEA. The CDR3 runs 13 residues. CDR3 in DNA: TGCAGCGTGGAGACAGGGCCTAATGAAAAACTGTTTTTT. Its translation: CSVETGPNEKLFF.

This rearrangement joins TRBV7-2 to TRBJ2-7, with 10 bases lining up with TRBD2. Losses at the gene ends were 5 bases for V and 3 bases for J; bases not matched to a gene: 4. The CDR3 is made up of 14 amino acids. In germline, CDR1 is SGHTA, CDR2 FQGNSA. The CDR3 region has the DNA TGTGCCAGCAGCCCAGCGGGGGGGTACTACGAGCAGTACTTC. It yields the protein CASSPAGGYYEQYF.

The chain recombines TRBV30 with TRBJ1-2; TRBD1 might be the D (5 bases). Germline CDR1 and CDR2: GTSNPN and SVGIG (reference sequence). Trimming left V 5 bases short and J 2 bases short, with 12 bases between. The CDR3 totals 13 residues. Written as DNA, the CDR3 is TGTGCCTGGGGAAAGGGACTCAACTATGGCTACACCTTC. Translation gives CAWGKGLNYGYTF.

V usage is TRBV20-1 and J usage is TRBJ1-1; 7 nucleotides line up with TRBD1. Germline CDR1 is DFQATT and CDR2 is SNEGSKA (reference sequence). V shed 6 bases, J shed 8 bases, and the junction held 6 bases outside the gene matches. The CDR3 sequence is 11 residues long. CDR3 sequence: CSARQGSEAFF. DNA for the CDR3: TGCAGTGCCAGACAGGGATCCGAAGCTTTCTTT.

V and J are TRBV7-9 and TRBJ2-1; 7 nucleotides line up with TRBD2. V dropped 2 bases and J dropped 7; count of bases not matched to a gene: 14. Germline V lookup: CDR1 SEHNR, CDR2 FQNEAQ (reference sequence). The CDR3 sequence is 17 residues long. The CDR3 nucleotides read TGTGCCAGCAGCTTAAGAGGTAGGCTAGCGGTTATAAATGAGCAGTTCTTC. This codes for CASSLRGRLAVINEQFF.

The rearrangement links TRBV6-5 to TRBJ1-3, with D uncertain. Per germline, CDR1 MNHEY and CDR2 SVGAGI. The CDR3 totals 13 residues. Trimming left V 0 bases short and J 4 bases short, with 4 bases between. The CDR3 spells CASSYSRGNTIYF. DNA for the CDR3: TGTGCCAGCAGTTACTCCAGGGGAAACACCATATATTTT.

The V gene is TRBV10-3, the J gene TRBJ1-5, with a possible D match to TRBD1 (5 bases). The V gene's germline CDR1 is ENHRY and CDR2 SYGVKD. Trimming cost V 4 bases and J 3 bases, with 10 bases left between them. This CDR3 has 14 residues. In DNA, the CDR3 is TGTGCCATCAGTGCAGGAGGGGACAATCAGCCCCAGCATTTT. Translating it yields CAISAGGDNQPQHF.

CDR3 DNA: TGTGCCAGCAGCCCCCTCCAACTAGCGGGAGCCACAGATACGCAGTATTTT. Residues: CASSPLQLAGATDTQYF. The V and J genes are TRBV13 and TRBJ2-3; 11 bases line up with TRBD2. V shed 5 bases and J 2 bases; nucleotides not matched to a gene: 9. The germline CDR1 and CDR2 sequences are PRHDT and FYEKMQ (reference sequence). The CDR3 is 17 amino acids.

The chain is built from TRBV4-3 and TRBJ2-2; weak D call: TRBD1 (5 bases). Germline V gene lookup returns CDR1 LGHNA and CDR2 YSLEER. Trimming cost V 1 base and J 5 bases, with 11 bases left between them. This CDR3 has 15 amino acids. CDR3 in amino acids: CASSQAGFWTGELFF. CDR3 nucleotides: TGCGCCAGCAGCCAAGCAGGGTTCTGGACCGGGGAGCTGTTTTTT.

The chain couples TRBV7-2 to TRBJ2-2; 9 bases are shared with TRBD1. J gave up 3 bases and V 5 bases, and 4 bases lay outside the gene matches. CDR3 length: 15 residues. Germline-derived CDR1 and CDR2 are SGHTA and FQGNSA. The DNA of the CDR3 is TGTGCCAGCAGCCGTCGGACAGGGGACACCGGGGAGCTGTTTTTT. The encoded protein is CASSRRTGDTGELFF.

This clone was counted only a few times. The chain employs TRBV5-6 and TRBJ2-2; 11 bases map to TRBD2. V trimming: 5 bases; J trimming: 2 bases; junction bases outside the gene matches: 11. Germline V lookup: CDR1 SGHDT, CDR2 YYEEEE. This CDR3 spans 18 amino acids. The chain's CDR3 is CASRASGGTPFNTGELFF. CDR3 DNA: TGTGCCAGCAGGGCTAGCGGGGGGACTCCCTTTAACACCGGGGAGCTGTTTTTT.

This chain connects TRBV7-2 to TRBJ1-4, with 8 bases fitting TRBD1. The CDR3 runs to 15 residues. V lost 4 bases, J lost 7 bases, and 8 bases stayed unmatched. The germline V gene encodes CDR1 SGHTA and CDR2 FQGNSA. The CDR3, as DNA: TGTGCCAGCAGCTCCAGGGGGCGCGGACTTGAAAAACTGTTTTTT. Residues: CASSSRGRGLEKLFF.

The chain is built from TRBV15 and TRBJ1-6, with D tentatively TRBD1 (5 bases). The CDR3 sequence is 17 residues long. Trimming removed 0 bases from V and 7 bases from J, with 16 bases in between. The germline gives CDR1 LNHNV, CDR2 YYDKDF (reference sequence). CDR3 DNA: TGTGCCACCAGCAGAGATTTAGGGGCGCAGATCAATTCACCCCTCCACTTT. This gives the protein CATSRDLGAQINSPLHF.

The V call is TRBV2, the J call TRBJ2-5; 8 bases agree with TRBD1. The end of the DNA aligns better with TRBJ2-7, so the J call may be wrong. CDR1 is SNHLY and CDR2 is FYNNEI in the germline V gene. This CDR3 contains 16 residues. The CDR3 nucleotides are TGTGCCAGCAGTCTAGTGACAGGGGATATGGGCTACGAGCAGTACTTC. The encoded protein is CASSLVTGDMGYEQYF.

This chain uses TRBV12-5 with TRBJ2-1; 7 nucleotides line up with TRBD2. V shed 0 bases and J 8 bases; nucleotides not matched to a gene: 13. The CDR3 is made up of 17 amino acids. Germline loops: CDR1 LGHNT, CDR2 FRNRAP. CDR3 sequence: CASGLVSRVTSSYEQFF. CDR3 DNA: TGTGCTAGTGGTTTGGTATCCCGTGTGACTAGCAGCTATGAGCAGTTCTTC.

V and J are TRBV30 and TRBJ2-3; 8 bases are shared with TRBD2. Germline V gene data show CDR1 as GTSNPN and CDR2 as SVGIG (reference sequence). V dropped 4 bases and J dropped 0; count of bases not matched to a gene: 12. The CDR3 contains 17 residues. The CDR3 reads CAWNTREEFWSTDTQYF. The CDR3 bases are TGTGCCTGGAATACGCGGGAGGAATTCTGGAGCACAGATACGCAGTATTTT.

The chain recombines TRBV9 with TRBJ1-1; 8 bases are a match to TRBD1. This CDR3 region has 16 residues. The J segment lost 0 bases and the V segment lost 7 bases, leaving 11 bases of the junction unmatched. Germline loops: CDR1 SGDLS, CDR2 YYNGEE. The CDR3 region is CASSPSPGQVNTEAFF. The CDR3 nucleotides read TGTGCCAGCTCCCCTTCACCGGGACAGGTGAACACTGAAGCTTTCTTT.

V gene TRBV21-1 combines with J gene TRBJ2-5; the table's D call, TRBD2, has no DNA check behind it. The tail of the sequence fits TRBJ2-7 better, so the J call may be wrong. TRBV21-1 is a known pseudogene. The CDR3 spans 13 residues. In DNA, the CDR3 is TGTGCCAGCAGCAAAGAGCCTCCCTACGAGCAGTACTTC. Its translation is CASSKEPPYEQYF.

The chain has TRBV27 and TRBJ1-5; 10 bases fit TRBD1. Germline lookup yields CDR1 MNHEY and CDR2 SMNVEV (reference sequence). The CDR3 sequence is 15 residues long. V shed 4 bases, J shed 4 bases, and the junction held 4 bases outside the gene matches. The CDR3 DNA is TGTGCCAGCAGTTCGGACAGGGGGGCTAATCAGCCCCAGCATTTT. Translating gives CASSSDRGANQPQHF.

The chain carries TRBV7-3 and TRBJ2-5; TRBD2 is a possible D gene (7 bases). The CDR3 runs 14 residues. Per the germline V gene, CDR1 is SGHTA and CDR2 is FQGTGA. Trimming stripped 5 bases from V and 2 bases from J, with 12 bases between. CDR3 amino acids: CASSAGGPQETQYF. CDR3 coding DNA: TGTGCCAGCAGCGCCGGGGGGCCGCAAGAGACCCAGTACTTC.

The chain couples TRBV5-6 to TRBJ2-4, with 8 bases that match TRBD2. Germline loops: CDR1 SGHDT, CDR2 YYEEEE. V trimming: 4 bases; J trimming: 2 bases; junction bases outside the gene matches: 5. The CDR3 runs 15 residues. This CDR3 reads CASSTAGGTKNIQYF. The CDR3 DNA is TGTGCCAGCAGCACCGCGGGGGGAACCAAAAACATTCAGTACTTC. Filled out from reference TRBV5-6 and TRBJ2-4, the complete variable domain reads DAGVTQSPTHLIKTRGQQVTLRCSPKSGHDTVSWYQQALGQGPQFIFQYYEEEERQRGNFPDRFSGHQFPNYSSELNVNALLLGDSALYLCASSTAGGTKNIQYFGAGTRLSVL.

The gene calls are TRBV19 and TRBJ2-7, with 8 nucleotides matching TRBD1. The J segment lost 1 base and the V segment lost 5 bases, leaving 4 bases of the junction unmatched. The CDR3 runs to 14 residues. Germline values: CDR1 LNHDA, CDR2 SQIVND (reference sequence). CDR3 loop: CASSGTGLSYEQYF. The CDR3 nucleotides read TGTGCCAGTAGTGGGACAGGACTTTCCTACGAGCAGTACTTC. The whole variable domain, filled in from reference TRBV19 and TRBJ2-7, reads DGGITQSPKYLFRKEGQNVTLSCEQNLNHDAMYWYRQDPGQGLRLIYYSQIVNDFQKGDIAEGYSVSREKKESFPLTVTSAQKNPTAFYLCASSGTGLSYEQYFGPGTRLTVT.

The gene calls are TRBV7-9 and TRBJ2-7; tentatively, D is TRBD1 (6 bases). This CDR3 region has 14 residues. CDR1 is SEHNR and CDR2 is FQNEAQ in the germline V gene (reference sequence). Trimming took 4 bases from V and 7 from J, leaving 17 bases between them. The CDR3 reads CASSSTTGQEEQYF. The CDR3 DNA is TGTGCCAGCAGCTCTACGACAGGTCAGGAGGAGCAGTACTTC.

The CDR3 bases are TGTGCCAACTCCCTGGACAGGTCATTCACTGAAGCTTTCTTT. It yields the protein CANSLDRSFTEAFF. The chain is built from TRBV6-1 and TRBJ1-1; TRBD1 matches 7 bases. J gave up 4 bases and V 10 bases, and 12 bases lay outside the gene matches. Germline-derived CDR1 and CDR2 are MNHNS and SASEGT. The CDR3 is 14 amino acids.

The rearrangement joins TRBV15 to TRBJ1-1; no clear D gene. Germline CDR1 LNHNV, CDR2 YYDKDF (reference sequence). The CDR3 loop spans 12 amino acids. V lost 6 bases, J lost 1 base, and 6 bases lay in between. The CDR3 here is CATSAGNTEAFF. The CDR3 DNA follows: TGTGCCACCAGTGCCGGGAACACTGAAGCTTTCTTT. Based on the CDR3 plus reference TRBV15 and TRBJ1-1, the full variable domain is DAMVIQNPRYQVTQFGKPVTLSCSQTLNHNVMYWYQQKSSQAPKLLFHYYDKDFNNEADTPDNFQSRRPNTSFCFLDIRSPGLGDTAMYLCATSAGNTEAFFGQGTRLTVV.

The chain links TRBV6-5 to TRBJ2-1, with 7 nucleotides matching TRBD1. With V trimmed by 4 bases and J by 3 bases, 6 bases remained unmatched. CDR1 MNHEY and CDR2 SVGAGI come from the germline V gene. The CDR3 totals 15 residues. The CDR3 DNA reads TGTGCCAGCAGTTCACAGGGGCAAGGCTACAATGAGCAGTTCTTC. It specifies CASSSQGQGYNEQFF.